Listed below are T cell receptor beta chains from one sample, sequenced in a study of human T cells and chemical hapten exposure. TCRdb re-called the RACE reads with MiXCR, one entry per CDR3 protein. The sample has tens of thousands of distinct CDR3 sequences, approximately 9% seen once. Source: whole blood, taken in connection with sensitization to the hapten diphenylcyclopropenone (DPC). The receptor set was obtained from a man aged 30 to 39 with alopecia areata. Some clones in this sample may be carry-over from other donors' samples. Both conserved end residues are trimmed from each CDR3. Each record gives: J gene, V gene, CDR3 protein.

J: TRBJ2-7; V: TRBV4-3; CDR3: ASSQGPDRGYEQY
J: TRBJ1-1; V: TRBV9; CDR3: ASSGRAGHTEAF
J: TRBJ1-6; V: TRBV12-3/TRBV12-4; CDR3: ASSFGGGLASPLH
J: TRBJ2-1; V: TRBV5-5; CDR3: ASSLRYNEQF
J: TRBJ2-1; V: TRBV7-6; CDR3: ASSPGLAGGRNEQF
J: TRBJ1-3; V: TRBV18; CDR3: ASSSLGGSTGNTIY
J: TRBJ1-4; V: TRBV9; CDR3: ASGTGAATNEKLF
J: TRBJ1-1; V: TRBV4-2; CDR3: ASSQEAGAGTEAF
J: TRBJ2-7; V: TRBV2; CDR3: ASSDPSGGSLN
J: TRBJ2-7; V: TRBV3-1; CDR3: ASSQENGDYEQY
J: TRBJ2-5; V: TRBV20-1; CDR3: SAPIGQGAVQETQY
J: TRBJ1-1; V: TRBV11-2; CDR3: ASSFVKTEAF
J: TRBJ2-7; V: TRBV4-3; CDR3: ASSQDRGYEQY
J: TRBJ1-1; V: TRBV27; CDR3: ASSSQGTEAF
J: TRBJ1-1; V: TRBV19; CDR3: ASSIFIGNTEAF
J: TRBJ2-7; V: TRBV6-5; CDR3: ASSTSSGGWLYEQY